Presented here are 2 T cell receptor beta chains from one specimen sequenced in a study of T cells in narcolepsy. Some clones are missing from TCRdb's copy, which holds only in-frame ones; the method was immunoSEQ multiplex PCR. The repertoire holds about 25,000 clones, with more than 80% as singletons. The sample consisted of CD45RA- memory CD4+ T cells from PBMCs. Receptor source: a human donor with narcolepsy.

V gene TRBV5-1 combines with J gene TRBJ2-7, with TRBD1 matching over 8 bases. V trimming: 5 bases; J trimming: 3 bases; junction bases outside the gene matches: 7. The germline CDR1 and CDR2 sequences are SGHRS and YFSETQ. The CDR3 contains 14 residues. The DNA of the CDR3 is TGCGCCAGCAGGGAGGGACAGGAAAACTACGAGCAGTACTTC. This translates into CASREGQENYEQYF. Looking up the rest from reference TRBV5-1 and TRBJ2-7 gives the full variable domain: KAGVTQTPRYLIKTRGQQVTLSCSPISGHRSVSWYQQTPGQGLQFLFEYFSETQRNKGNFPGRFSGRQFSNSRSEMNVSTLELGDSALYLCASREGQENYEQYFGPGTRLTVT.

This clone was found once. This sequence joins TRBV6-5 and TRBJ2-7; 8 nucleotides align to TRBD1. Germline loops: CDR1 MNHEY, CDR2 SVGAGI. The CDR3 is made up of 15 amino acids. The junction had 7 bases not matched to a gene; V was cut back by 6 bases and J by 0 bases. In DNA form, the CDR3 reads TGTGCCAGCAGCCCCGGACAGGGAATCTCCTACGAGCAGTACTTC. This sequence encodes CASSPGQGISYEQYF.